Listed below are T cell receptor beta chains from one sample, sequenced in a study of OX40 agonist ivuxolimab in advanced cancers. The method was immunoSEQ multiplex PCR; TCRdb's version includes in-frame clones alone and lacks a portion of them. The top ten hold roughly 4.6% of the sample, which has about 79,000 clones, about 85% seen once. The specimen comprised CD4+ or CD8+ T cells sorted from blood, sampled in a trial of the OX40 agonist ivuxolimab. These TCRs come from an adult with an advanced solid tumor such as melanoma, head and neck, liver or kidney cancer. Both conserved end residues are trimmed from each CDR3.

TRBJ1-5 | TRBV19 | ASSAHRGVGNQPQH
TRBJ2-3 | TRBV7-2 | ASSYGLSTDTQY
TRBJ1-1 | TRBV19 | ASKGLPGGRIEAF
TRBJ1-3 | TRBV5-1 | ASSPTGAGNTIY
TRBJ1-5 | TRBV18 | ASSAGQGAQPQH
TRBJ1-6 | TRBV14 | ASSQNRYNSPLH
TRBJ2-3 | TRBV7-2 | ASSLGSRDTQY
TRBJ2-3 | TRBV6-5 | ASSYGQETDTQY
TRBJ1-1 | TRBV5-1 | ASSPAQLNTEAF
TRBJ2-2 | TRBV2 | ASSDRTNTGELF
TRBJ2-5 | TRBV5-1 | ASSSGQQQETQY
TRBJ2-3 | TRBV19 | ASSIRDTQY
TRBJ2-1 | TRBV11-1 | ASSLARGSEQF
TRBJ2-2 | TRBV11-2 | ASSLSSGRAFRYTGELF
TRBJ2-7 | TRBV5-1 | ASSPGQGQYEQY
TRBJ2-1 | TRBV5-1 | ASSLAGSLFGNEQF
TRBJ2-2 | TRBV25-1 | ASSQRDSLVLELF
TRBJ1-6 | TRBV14 | ASSPSFYNSPLH
TRBJ1-2 | TRBV19 | ASSRGQGDRYT
TRBJ1-2 | TRBV7-9 | ASSLTANYGYT
TRBJ2-7 | TRBV18 | ASSPSRYYEQY
TRBJ2-7 | TRBV7-8 | ASSLDSPNYEQY
TRBJ2-3 | TRBV6-5 | ASSFREYGADTQY
TRBJ2-1 | TRBV6-5 | ASSFSGGARYEQF
TRBJ2-1 | TRBV29-1 | SVDQASSYNEQF
TRBJ1-5 | TRBV6-5 | ASRERGNQPQH
TRBJ2-1 | TRBV12-5 | ASGLGLGRDNEQF
TRBJ1-2 | TRBV29-1 | SVESLSYGYT
TRBJ1-1 | TRBV7-2 | ASSLATQTSEAF
TRBJ2-1 | TRBV7-9 | ASSLDSYNEQF
TRBJ1-2 | TRBV5-1 | ASTSLWGFPDGGYT
TRBJ1-1 | TRBV11-2 | ASSSTGWNTEAF
TRBJ1-2 | TRBV5-8 | ASSFGTSYGYT
TRBJ2-6 | TRBV19 | ASSPGQMSSGANVLT
TRBJ2-2 | TRBV9 | ASSVGQVNTGELF
TRBJ2-3 | TRBV30 | AWDTSTDTQY
TRBJ2-2 | TRBV2 | ASTLGLHAGELF
TRBJ1-1 | TRBV19 | ASSVSMNTEAF
TRBJ1-1 | TRBV7-9 | ASSLALGTDTEAF
TRBJ2-3 | TRBV7-3 | ASSLTSGTGQDTQY
TRBJ2-7 | TRBV5-4 | ASSLPGTLEQY
TRBJ1-2 | TRBV19 | ASQRRDTSRGYT
TRBJ1-3 | TRBV19 | ASSSFSGNTIY
TRBJ2-1 | TRBV7-8 | ASSPRTGASYNEQF
TRBJ2-6 | TRBV4-3 | ASSQERGSGANVLT
TRBJ2-2 | TRBV9 | ASSPTSGRIGGELF
TRBJ1-5 | TRBV21-1 | ASSKLYDGLGFGNQPQH
TRBJ2-7 | TRBV2 | ASGRSSYEQY
TRBJ2-7 | TRBV11-3 | ASSSRDRAYEQY
TRBJ2-5 | TRBV9 | ASSTRDAGWETQY
TRBJ1-1 | TRBV5-6 | ASSWGTEENTEAF
TRBJ1-3 | TRBV7-6 | ASSPRWSSGNTIY
TRBJ2-1 | TRBV5-1 | ASSFPAGGPYNEQF
TRBJ1-5 | TRBV2 | ASSKDRDRLNQPQH
TRBJ2-7 | TRBV6-5 | ASSSGYSYEQY
TRBJ1-5 | TRBV10-3 | AISEWGGANQPQH
TRBJ1-3 | TRBV7-9 | ASSLTGDGNTIY